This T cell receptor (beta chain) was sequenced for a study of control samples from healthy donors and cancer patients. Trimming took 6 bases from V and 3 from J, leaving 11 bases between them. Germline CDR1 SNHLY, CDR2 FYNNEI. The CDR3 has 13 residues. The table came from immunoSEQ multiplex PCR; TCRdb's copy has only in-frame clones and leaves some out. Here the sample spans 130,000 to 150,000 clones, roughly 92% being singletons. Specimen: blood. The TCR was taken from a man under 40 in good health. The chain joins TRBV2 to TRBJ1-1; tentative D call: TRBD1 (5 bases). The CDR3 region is CASRGGTYTEAFF. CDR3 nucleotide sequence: TGTGCCAGCAGGGGAGGGACTTACACTGAAGCTTTCTTT.